This T cell receptor beta chain was obtained from a study of blood T cells in healthy people across ages. General study findings and limits: A strong correlation was seen between TCR beta diversity and naive T cell percentage. Per million T cells, TCR beta diversity dropped roughly linearly as age increased.

V was cut by 1 base and J by 6 bases, with 18 bases left in between. CDR1 and CDR2 (germline): MGHRA, YSYEKL. This CDR3 comprises 17 residues. Together with a sample-barcoded 5' primer, a J-beta primer mix was included in a second PCR lasting about 6 to 11 cycles. TCRdb called the 5' RACE reads again in MiXCR, with one record for every CDR3 protein. The top ten hold roughly 10% of the sample, which has approximately 490,000 distinct CDR3 sequences, 24% seen once. This clonotype was counted between two and nine times. The antigen remains unidentified. Another study also made use of these data, one on T cells of mothers and their children. That publication notes: RNA extracted was entirely used for cDNA synthesis, 1.5 ug per 15 ul.

The rearrangement links TRBV4-1 to TRBJ2-2; either TRBD1 or TRBD2 may fit D (6 bases each). The receptor comes from a boy between 10 and 17 years old in good health. The sequencing input was blood. CDR3 nucleotide sequence: TGCGCCAGCAGCCAAGCGATCGGGGGCCTGTTTTCCGGGGAGCTGTTTTTT. Residues: CASSQAIGGLFSGELFF.